This TCR beta chain comes out of a study of blood T cell repertoires in COVID-19. As for the study in general: Material from acute and convalescent COVID-19 was sourced from the United States, Italy and Spain.

In the original processing: Counts of nucleated cells, estimated from reference gene primer amplification, were obtained. Here immunoSEQ multiplex PCR was the method, and the copy in TCRdb shows in-frame clones only, minus some. Clone size and V and J calls were adopted from that table, with D and trimming inferred from the DNA. The sample yields hundreds of thousands of clones, 70% to 90% seen once. Trimming removed 5 bases at V and 6 bases at J, with 13 bases between. The CDR3 extends over 13 amino acids. This TCR was recovered from a woman between 50 and 59 years old with COVID-19, enrolled during active disease. The sequenced material came from peripheral blood. V and J are TRBV12-3 or TRBV12-4 and TRBJ1-2; D may be TRBD1 (5 bases). The CDR3 loop is CASSMQGRNGYTF. The CDR3 nucleotides read TGTGCCAGCAGTATGCAGGGTAGGAATGGCTACACCTTC.